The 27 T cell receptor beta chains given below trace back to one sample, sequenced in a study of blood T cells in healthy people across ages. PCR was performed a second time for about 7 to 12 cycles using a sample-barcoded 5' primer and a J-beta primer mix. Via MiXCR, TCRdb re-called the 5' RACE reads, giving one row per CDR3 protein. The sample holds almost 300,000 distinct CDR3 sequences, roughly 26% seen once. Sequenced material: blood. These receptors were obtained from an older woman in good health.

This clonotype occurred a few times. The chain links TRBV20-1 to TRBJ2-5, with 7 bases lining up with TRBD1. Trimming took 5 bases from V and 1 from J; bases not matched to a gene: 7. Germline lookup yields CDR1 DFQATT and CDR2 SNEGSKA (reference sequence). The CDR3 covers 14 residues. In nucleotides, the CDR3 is TGCAGTGCTCCTCACAGGGGTTTCCAAGAGACCCAGTACTTC. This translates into CSAPHRGFQETQYF.

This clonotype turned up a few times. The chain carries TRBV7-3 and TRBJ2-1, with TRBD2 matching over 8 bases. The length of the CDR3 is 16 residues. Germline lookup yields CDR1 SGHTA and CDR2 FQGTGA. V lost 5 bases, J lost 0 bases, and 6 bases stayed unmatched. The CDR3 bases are TGTGCCAGCAGCCCCTACGGGGGGGGCTCCTACAATGAGCAGTTCTTC. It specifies CASSPYGGGSYNEQFF.

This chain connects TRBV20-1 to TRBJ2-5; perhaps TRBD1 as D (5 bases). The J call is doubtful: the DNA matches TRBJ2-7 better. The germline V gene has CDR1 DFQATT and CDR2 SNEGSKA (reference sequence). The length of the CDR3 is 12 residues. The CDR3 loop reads CSAPGAVDEQYF. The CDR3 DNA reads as TGCAGTGCTCCTGGGGCAGTTGACGAGCAGTACTTC.

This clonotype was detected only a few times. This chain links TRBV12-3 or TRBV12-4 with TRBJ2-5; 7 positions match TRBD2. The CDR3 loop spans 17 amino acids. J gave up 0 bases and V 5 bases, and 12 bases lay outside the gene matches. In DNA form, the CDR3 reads TGTGCCAGCAGTCCCCCCTCCCCACTAGCGTACCAAGAGACCCAGTACTTC. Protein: CASSPPSPLAYQETQYF.

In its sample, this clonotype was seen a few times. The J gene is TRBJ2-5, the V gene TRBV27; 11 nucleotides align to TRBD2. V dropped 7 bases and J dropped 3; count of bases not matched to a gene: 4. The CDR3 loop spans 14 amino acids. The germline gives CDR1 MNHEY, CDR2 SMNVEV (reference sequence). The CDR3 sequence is CASTSGRRKETQYF. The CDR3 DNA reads TGTGCCAGCACTAGCGGGAGGAGGAAAGAGACCCAGTACTTC.

CDR3 DNA sequence: TGTGCCAGCAGCTCCCGGTGGGGGGCAGGAGATACGCAGTATTTT. The encoded protein is CASSSRWGAGDTQYF. This rearrangement joins TRBV7-2 to TRBJ2-3; D possibly uses TRBD1 or TRBD2 (6 bases each). The length of the CDR3 is 15 residues. Trimming shortened V by 4 bases and J by 5 bases, and 16 bases separated the two germline ends. Germline V gene lookup returns CDR1 SGHTA and CDR2 FQGNSA.

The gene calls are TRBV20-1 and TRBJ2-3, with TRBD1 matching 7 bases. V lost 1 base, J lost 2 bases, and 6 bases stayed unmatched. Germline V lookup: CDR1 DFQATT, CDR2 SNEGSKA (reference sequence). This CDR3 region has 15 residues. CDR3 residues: CSARANRGATDTQYF. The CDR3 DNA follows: TGCAGTGCTAGAGCGAACAGGGGAGCCACAGATACGCAGTATTTT.

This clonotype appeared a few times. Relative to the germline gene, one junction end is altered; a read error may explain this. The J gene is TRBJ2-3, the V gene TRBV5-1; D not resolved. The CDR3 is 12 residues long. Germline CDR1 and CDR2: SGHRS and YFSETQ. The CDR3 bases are TGCGCCAGCAGCGGAGTCACAGATACACAGTATTTT. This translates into CASSGVTDTQYF.

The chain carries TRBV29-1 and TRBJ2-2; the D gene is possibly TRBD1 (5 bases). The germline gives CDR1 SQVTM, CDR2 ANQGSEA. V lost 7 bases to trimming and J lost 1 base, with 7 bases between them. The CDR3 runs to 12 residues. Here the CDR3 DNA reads TGCAGCGCCACAGGGAACACCGGGGAGCTGTTTTTT. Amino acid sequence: CSATGNTGELFF.

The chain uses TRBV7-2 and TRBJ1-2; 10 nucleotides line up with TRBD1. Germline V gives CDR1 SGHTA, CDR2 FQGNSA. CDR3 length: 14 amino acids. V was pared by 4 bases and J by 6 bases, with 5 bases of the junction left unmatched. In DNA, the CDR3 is TGTGCCAGCAGCTCCCTAGGGACAGGGGATGGCTACACCTTC. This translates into CASSSLGTGDGYTF.

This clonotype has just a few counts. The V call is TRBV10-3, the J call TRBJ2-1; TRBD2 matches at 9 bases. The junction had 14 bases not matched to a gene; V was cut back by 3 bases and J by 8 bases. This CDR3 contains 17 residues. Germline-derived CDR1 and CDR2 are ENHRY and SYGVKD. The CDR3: CAISDISGGRAGDEQFF. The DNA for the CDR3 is TGTGCCATCAGTGACATTTCGGGCGGGAGGGCAGGCGATGAGCAGTTCTTC.

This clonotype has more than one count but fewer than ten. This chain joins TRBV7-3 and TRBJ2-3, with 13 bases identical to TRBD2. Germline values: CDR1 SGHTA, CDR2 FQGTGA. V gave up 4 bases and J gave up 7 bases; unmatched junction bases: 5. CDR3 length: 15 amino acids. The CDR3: CASSSGTSGTYTQYF. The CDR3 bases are TGTGCCAGCAGCTCCGGGACTAGCGGGACCTATACGCAGTATTTT.

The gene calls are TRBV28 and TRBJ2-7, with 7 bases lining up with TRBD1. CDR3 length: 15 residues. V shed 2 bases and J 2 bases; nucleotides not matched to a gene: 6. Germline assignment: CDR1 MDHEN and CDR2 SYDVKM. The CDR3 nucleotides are TGTGCCAGCAGTTTAGCCGGGACAGTAACCTACGAGCAGTACTTC. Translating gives CASSLAGTVTYEQYF.

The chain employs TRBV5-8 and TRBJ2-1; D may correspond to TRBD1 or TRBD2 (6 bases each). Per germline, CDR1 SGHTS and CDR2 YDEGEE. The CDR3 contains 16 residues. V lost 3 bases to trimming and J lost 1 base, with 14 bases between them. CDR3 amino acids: CASSSGRRGSYNEQFF. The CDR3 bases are TGTGCCAGCAGCTCCGGAAGGAGGGGGTCCTACAATGAGCAGTTCTTC.

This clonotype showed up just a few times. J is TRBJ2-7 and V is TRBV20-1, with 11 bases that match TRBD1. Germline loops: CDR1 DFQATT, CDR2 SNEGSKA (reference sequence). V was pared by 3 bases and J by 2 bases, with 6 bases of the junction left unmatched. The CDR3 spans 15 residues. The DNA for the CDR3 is TGCAGTGCTAGCTCCGGGACAGGGGGTACCTACGAGCAGTACTTC. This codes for CSASSGTGGTYEQYF.

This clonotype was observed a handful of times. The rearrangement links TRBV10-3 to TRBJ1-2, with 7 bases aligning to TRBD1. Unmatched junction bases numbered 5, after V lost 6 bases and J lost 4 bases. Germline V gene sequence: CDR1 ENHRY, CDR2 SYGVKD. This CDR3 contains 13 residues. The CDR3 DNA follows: TGTGCCATCAGATACAGGGGACTCTATGGCTACACCTTC. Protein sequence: CAIRYRGLYGYTF.

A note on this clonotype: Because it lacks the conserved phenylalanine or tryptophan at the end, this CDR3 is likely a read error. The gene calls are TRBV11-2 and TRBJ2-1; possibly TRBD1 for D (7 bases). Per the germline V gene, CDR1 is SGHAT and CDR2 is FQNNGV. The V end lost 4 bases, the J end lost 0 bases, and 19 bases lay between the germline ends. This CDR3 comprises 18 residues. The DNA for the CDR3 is TGTGCCAGCAGCTATACTCTCCAGGGGGGAAGCTCCTACAATGAGCAGTTCCTC. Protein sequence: CASSYTLQGGSSYNEQFL.

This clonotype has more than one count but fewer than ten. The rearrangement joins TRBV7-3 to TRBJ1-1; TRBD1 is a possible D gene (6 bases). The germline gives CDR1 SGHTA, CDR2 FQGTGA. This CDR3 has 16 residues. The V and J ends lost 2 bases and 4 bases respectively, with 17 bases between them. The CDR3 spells CASSLASGVEGTEAFF. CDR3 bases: TGTGCCAGCAGCTTAGCCTCAGGGGTAGAGGGCACTGAAGCTTTCTTT.

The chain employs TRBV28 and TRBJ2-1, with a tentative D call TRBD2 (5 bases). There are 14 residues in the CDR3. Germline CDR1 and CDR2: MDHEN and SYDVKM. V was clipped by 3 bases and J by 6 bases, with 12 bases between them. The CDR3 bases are TGTGCCAGCAGTTTGAGAAGAGGGCGCAATGAGCAGTTCTTC. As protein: CASSLRRGRNEQFF.

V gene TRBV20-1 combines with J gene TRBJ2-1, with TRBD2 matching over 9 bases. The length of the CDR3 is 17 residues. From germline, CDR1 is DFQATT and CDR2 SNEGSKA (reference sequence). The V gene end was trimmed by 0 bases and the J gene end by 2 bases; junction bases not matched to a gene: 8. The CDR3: CSARERGLAYTYNEQFF. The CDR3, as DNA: TGCAGTGCTAGAGAACGAGGACTAGCGTATACCTACAATGAGCAGTTCTTC.

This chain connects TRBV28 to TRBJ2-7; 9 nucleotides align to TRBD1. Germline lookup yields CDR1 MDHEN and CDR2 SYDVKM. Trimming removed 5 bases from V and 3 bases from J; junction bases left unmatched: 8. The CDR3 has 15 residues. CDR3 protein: CASSVPGQGNYEQYF. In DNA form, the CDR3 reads TGTGCCAGCAGTGTACCGGGACAGGGTAACTACGAGCAGTACTTC.

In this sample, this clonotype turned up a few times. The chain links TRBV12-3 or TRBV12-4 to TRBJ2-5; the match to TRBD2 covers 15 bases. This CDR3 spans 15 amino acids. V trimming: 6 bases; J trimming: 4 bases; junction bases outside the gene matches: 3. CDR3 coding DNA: TGTGCCAGCAGCCGGGGACTAGCGGGAGGAGAGACCCAGTACTTC. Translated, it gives CASSRGLAGGETQYF.

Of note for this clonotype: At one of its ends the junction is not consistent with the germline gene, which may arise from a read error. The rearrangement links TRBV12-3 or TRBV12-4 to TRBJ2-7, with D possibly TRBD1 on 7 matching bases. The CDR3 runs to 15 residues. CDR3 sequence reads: CASRLETGTDGEQYF. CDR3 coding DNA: TGTGCCAGCAGGTTAGAGACAGGGACTGACGGCGAGCAGTACTTC.

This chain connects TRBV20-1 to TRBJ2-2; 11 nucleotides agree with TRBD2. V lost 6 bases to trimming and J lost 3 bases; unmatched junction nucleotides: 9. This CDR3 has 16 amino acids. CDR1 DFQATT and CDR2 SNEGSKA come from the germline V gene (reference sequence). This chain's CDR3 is CSAKEVSGRDTGELFF. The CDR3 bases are TGCAGTGCCAAAGAAGTTAGCGGGAGGGACACCGGGGAGCTGTTTTTT.

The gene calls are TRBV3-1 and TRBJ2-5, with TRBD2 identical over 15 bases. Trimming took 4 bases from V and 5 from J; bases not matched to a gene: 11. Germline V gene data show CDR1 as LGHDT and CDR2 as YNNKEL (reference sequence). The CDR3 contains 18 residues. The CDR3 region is CASSLRTSGRALRETQYF. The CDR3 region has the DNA TGTGCCAGCAGCCTACGGACTAGCGGGAGGGCCCTCCGGGAGACCCAGTACTTC.

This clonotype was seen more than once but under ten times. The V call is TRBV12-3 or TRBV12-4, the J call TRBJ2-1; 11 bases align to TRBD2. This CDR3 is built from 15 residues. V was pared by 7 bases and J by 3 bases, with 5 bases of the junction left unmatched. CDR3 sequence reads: CASTDGTSGYNEQFF. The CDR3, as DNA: TGTGCCAGCACCGACGGGACTAGCGGCTACAATGAGCAGTTCTTC.

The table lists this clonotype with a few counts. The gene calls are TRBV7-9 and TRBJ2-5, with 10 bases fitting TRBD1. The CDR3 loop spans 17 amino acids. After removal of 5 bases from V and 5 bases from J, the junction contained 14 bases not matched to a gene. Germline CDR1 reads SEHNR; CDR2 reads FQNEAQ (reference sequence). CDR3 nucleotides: TGTGCCAGCAGCCGCACAGCAGGGACAGGGGCCCGTGAGACCCAGTACTTC. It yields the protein CASSRTAGTGARETQYF.